This T cell receptor (beta chain) was obtained from a study of early T cells in non-severe SARS-CoV-2 infection. The overall study: The chains were unpaired, and the sequenced material was bulk RNA from unsorted whole blood.

Each single cDNA molecule received a unique molecular identifier. One entry per CDR3 protein, called by TCRdb with MiXCR from the 5' RACE reads. The sample carries some 64,000 distinct CDR3 sequences, 20% to 25% recorded once. V shed 2 bases and J shed 1 base, with 12 bases lying between them. CDR1 SGHTS and CDR2 YDEGEE come from the germline V gene. The CDR3 loop spans 15 amino acids. Study-wide results and caveats: Private and CD4 specificities were missed by VDJdb matching, skewed to anti-spike CD8.

This clonotype was detected only once. Its antigen remains unknown. The specimen was whole blood, collected at baseline. This TCR came from an adult who was a healthcare worker with PCR-confirmed SARS-CoV-2 infection or an uninfected control (not recorded which). V gene TRBV5-8 combines with J gene TRBJ1-1; D is perhaps TRBD1 (5 bases). This CDR3 reads CASSFGSGPNTEAFF. The CDR3, as DNA: TGTGCCAGCAGCTTTGGATCAGGGCCGAACACTGAAGCTTTCTTT.